This T cell receptor beta chain was sequenced for a study of T cells in Graves' hyperthyroidism and ophthalmopathy. Used for diagnoses were clinical symptoms, serum thyroxine and TRAb, thyroid ultrasound and orbital computed tomography. The CDR3 has 14 residues. Germline loops: CDR1 ENHRY, CDR2 SYGVKD. There were TCR beta CDR3 regions amplified from RNA transcripts. The TCR CDR3 was amplified in a first-round RT-PCR using the HTBI primer set. TCRdb independently ran MiXCR on the multiplex PCR reads; one entry per CDR3 protein. The sample carries approximately 510,000 distinct CDR3 sequences, 40% to 50% recorded once. Notes on the study in general: In simple terms, a model built on 13 V-J features told ophthalmopathy apart from stable hyperthyroidism. Most thyroid clonotypes that were expanded above 0.001 also turned up in blood. It was a median 6.5 months before onset that the model predicted ophthalmopathy.

This clonotype was seen a handful of times. Its antigen is not identified. A read error may produce the germline difference seen at one junction end. Material for sequencing was peripheral blood or thyroid tissue (not recorded which). The rearrangement uses TRBV10-3 and TRBJ2-7; D gene ambiguous. This clonotype originated in an adult woman with Graves' disease, either hyperthyroidism or ophthalmopathy (not recorded which). CDR3 bases: TGTGCCAGCAGTTTAACAACACCTTCCTACGAGCAGTACTTC. It encodes CASSLTTPSYEQYF.